This T cell receptor beta chain derives from a study of T cells expressing NK-cell markers. Study as a whole: The study sequenced eight donors, seven HCMV-seropositive and one seronegative.

Germline V gene sequence: CDR1 SNHLY, CDR2 FYNNEI. CDR3 size: 14 residues. Study outcomes and limitations: In more than 5 donors, dominant CD3+CD56+NKG2C+ clonotypes ranked among the top 10 CD8+ clonotypes. Among a few donors, these clonotypes also ranked first in the CD3+CD56-NKG2C+ fraction.

Turning to this clonotype: What it recognizes is unknown.

Scientists made TCR beta cDNA using 5'RACE template switching with UMIs. TCRdb reprocessed the 5' RACE reads, with one entry per CDR3 protein and no DNA. The sample includes 350,000 to 450,000 distinct CDR3 sequences. This sequence originates from a man aged 18 to 69 in good health. The chain uses TRBV2 and TRBJ2-6; checking the TCRdb D call of TRBD1 is not possible without DNA. The specimen sequenced was blood T cells: a sorted CD56 or NKG2C T cell subset, CD4+ or CD8+ T cells, or bulk PBMC T cells (not recorded which). CDR3 protein: CASRAGSGANVLTF.